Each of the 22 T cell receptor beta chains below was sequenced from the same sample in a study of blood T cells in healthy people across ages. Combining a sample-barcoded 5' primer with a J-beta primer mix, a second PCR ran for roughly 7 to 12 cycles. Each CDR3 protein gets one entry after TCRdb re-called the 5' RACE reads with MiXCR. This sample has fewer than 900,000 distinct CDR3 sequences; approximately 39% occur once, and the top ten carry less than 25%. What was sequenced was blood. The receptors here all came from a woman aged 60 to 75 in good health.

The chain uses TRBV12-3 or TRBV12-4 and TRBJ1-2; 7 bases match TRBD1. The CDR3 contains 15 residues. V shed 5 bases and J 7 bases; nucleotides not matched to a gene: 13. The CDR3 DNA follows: TGTGCCAGCAGTCCCCTGGAGGGGGCGACGGTTGGCTACACCTTC. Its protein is CASSPLEGATVGYTF.

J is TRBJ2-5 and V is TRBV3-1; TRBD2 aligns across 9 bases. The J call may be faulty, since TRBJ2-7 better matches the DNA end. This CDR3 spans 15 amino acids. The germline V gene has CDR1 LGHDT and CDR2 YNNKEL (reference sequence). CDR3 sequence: CASSRRLAGLYEQYF. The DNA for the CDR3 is TGTGCCAGCAGCCGCCGCCTAGCGGGGCTATACGAGCAGTACTTC.

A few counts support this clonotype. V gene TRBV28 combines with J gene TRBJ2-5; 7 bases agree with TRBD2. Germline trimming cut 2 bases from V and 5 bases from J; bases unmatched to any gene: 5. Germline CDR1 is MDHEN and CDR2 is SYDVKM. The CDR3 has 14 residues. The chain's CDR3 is CASSLGRGVETQYF. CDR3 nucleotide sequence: TGTGCCAGCAGTTTAGGACGGGGGGTTGAGACCCAGTACTTC.

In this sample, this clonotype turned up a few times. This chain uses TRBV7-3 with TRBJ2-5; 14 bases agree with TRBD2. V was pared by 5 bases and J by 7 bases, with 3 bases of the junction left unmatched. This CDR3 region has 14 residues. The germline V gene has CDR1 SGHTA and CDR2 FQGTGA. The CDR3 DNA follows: TGTGCCAGCAGCATGACTAGCGGGGGGGGGACCCAGTACTTC. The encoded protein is CASSMTSGGGTQYF.

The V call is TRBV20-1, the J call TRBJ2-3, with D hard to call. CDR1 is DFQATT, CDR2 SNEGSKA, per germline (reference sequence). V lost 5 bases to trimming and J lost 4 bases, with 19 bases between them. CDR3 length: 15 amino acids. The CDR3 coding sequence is TGCAGTGCTCCAGAGCCCGGAGCAGCCGCAGATACGCAGTATTTT. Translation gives CSAPEPGAAADTQYF.

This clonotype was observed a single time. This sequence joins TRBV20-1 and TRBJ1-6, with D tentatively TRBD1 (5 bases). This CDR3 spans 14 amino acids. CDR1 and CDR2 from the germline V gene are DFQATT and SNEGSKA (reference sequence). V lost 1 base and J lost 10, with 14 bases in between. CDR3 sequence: CSARAGAANSPLHF. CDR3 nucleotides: TGCAGTGCTAGAGCTGGGGCCGCGAACTCACCCCTCCACTTT.

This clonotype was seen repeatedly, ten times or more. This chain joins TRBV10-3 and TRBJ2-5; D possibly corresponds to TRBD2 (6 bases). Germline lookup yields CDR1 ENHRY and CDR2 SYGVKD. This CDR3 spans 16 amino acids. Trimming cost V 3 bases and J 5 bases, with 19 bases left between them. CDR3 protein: CAISDAGKESRETQYF. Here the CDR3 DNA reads TGTGCCATCAGTGACGCGGGAAAAGAATCTCGGGAGACCCAGTACTTC.

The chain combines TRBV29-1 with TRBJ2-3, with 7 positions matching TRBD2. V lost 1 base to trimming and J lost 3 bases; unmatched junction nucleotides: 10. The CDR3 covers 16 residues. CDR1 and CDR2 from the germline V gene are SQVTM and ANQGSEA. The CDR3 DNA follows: TGCAGCGTTGAAGGTCACTCTAGCGGCGATACAGATACGCAGTATTTT. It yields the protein CSVEGHSSGDTDTQYF.

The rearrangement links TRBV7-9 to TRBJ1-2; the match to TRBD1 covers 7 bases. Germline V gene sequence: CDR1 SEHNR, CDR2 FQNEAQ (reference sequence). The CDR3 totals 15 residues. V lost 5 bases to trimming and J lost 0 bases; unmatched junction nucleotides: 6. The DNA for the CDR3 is TGTGCCAGCAGCGCCTGGGACAGCGCTAACTATGGCTACACCTTC. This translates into CASSAWDSANYGYTF.

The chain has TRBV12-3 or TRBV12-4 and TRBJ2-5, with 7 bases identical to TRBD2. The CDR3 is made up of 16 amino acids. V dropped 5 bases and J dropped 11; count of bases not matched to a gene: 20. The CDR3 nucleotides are TGTGCCAGCAGTCCAAGTCGGGGGGAGGTGACGAATGAGCAGTACTTC. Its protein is CASSPSRGEVTNEQYF.

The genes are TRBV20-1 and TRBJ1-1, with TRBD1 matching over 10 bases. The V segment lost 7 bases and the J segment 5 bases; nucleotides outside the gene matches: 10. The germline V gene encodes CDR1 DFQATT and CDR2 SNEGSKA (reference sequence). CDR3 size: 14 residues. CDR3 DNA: TGCAGTGGCAACCGGGACAGGGGCTCGACTGAAGCTTTCTTT. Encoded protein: CSGNRDRGSTEAFF.

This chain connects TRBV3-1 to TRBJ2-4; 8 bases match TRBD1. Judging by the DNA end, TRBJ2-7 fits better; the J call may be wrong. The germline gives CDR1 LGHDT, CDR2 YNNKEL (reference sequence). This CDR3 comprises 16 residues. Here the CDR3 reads CASSHKRGYRGYEQYF. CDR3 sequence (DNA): TGTGCCAGCAGCCATAAACGGGGGTACAGGGGGTACGAGCAGTACTTC.

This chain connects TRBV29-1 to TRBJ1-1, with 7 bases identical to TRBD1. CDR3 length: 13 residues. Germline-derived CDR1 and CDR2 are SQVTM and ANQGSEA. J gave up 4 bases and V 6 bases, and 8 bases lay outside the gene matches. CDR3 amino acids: CSVVTGLGTEAFF. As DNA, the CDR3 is TGCAGCGTGGTGACAGGGCTGGGCACTGAAGCTTTCTTT. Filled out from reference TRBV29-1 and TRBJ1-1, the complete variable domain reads SAVISQKPSRDICQRGTSLTIQCQVDSQVTMMFWYRQQPGQSLTLIATANQGSEATYESGFVIDKFPISRPNLTFSTLTVSNMSPEDSSIYLCSVVTGLGTEAFFGQGTRLTVV.

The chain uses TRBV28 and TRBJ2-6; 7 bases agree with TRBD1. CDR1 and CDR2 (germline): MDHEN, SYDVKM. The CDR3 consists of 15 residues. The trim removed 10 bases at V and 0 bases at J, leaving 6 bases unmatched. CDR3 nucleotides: TGTGCCATAGGCGGACAGGACTCTGGGGCCAACGTCCTGACTTTC. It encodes CAIGGQDSGANVLTF. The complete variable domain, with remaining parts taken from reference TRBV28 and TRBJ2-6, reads DVKVTQSSRYLVKRTGEKVFLECVQDMDHENMFWYRQDPGLGLRLIYFSYDVKMKEKGDIPEGYSVSREKKERFSLILESASTNQTSMYLCAIGGQDSGANVLTFGAGSRLTVL.

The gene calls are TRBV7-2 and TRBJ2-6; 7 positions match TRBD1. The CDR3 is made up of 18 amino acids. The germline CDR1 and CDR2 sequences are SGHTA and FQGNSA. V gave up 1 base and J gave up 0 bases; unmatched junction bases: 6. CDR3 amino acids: CASSLVERGLSGANVLTF. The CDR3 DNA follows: TGTGCCAGCAGCTTAGTGGAAAGGGGGCTCTCTGGGGCCAACGTCCTGACTTTC.

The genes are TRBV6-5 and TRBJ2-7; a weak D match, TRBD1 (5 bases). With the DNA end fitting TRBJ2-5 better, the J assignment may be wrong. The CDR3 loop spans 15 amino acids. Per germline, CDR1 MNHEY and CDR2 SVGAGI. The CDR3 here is CASRIGQGGWETQYF. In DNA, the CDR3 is TGTGCCAGCAGAATAGGCCAGGGCGGATGGGAGACCCAGTACTTC.

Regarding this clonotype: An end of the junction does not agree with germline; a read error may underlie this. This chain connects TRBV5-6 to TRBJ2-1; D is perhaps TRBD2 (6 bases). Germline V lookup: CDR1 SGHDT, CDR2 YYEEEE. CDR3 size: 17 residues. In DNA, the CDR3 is TGTACCAGCAGCTTGTTTCAGAGGACAAGCGGGTACAATGAGCAGTTCTTC. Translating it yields CTSSLFQRTSGYNEQFF.

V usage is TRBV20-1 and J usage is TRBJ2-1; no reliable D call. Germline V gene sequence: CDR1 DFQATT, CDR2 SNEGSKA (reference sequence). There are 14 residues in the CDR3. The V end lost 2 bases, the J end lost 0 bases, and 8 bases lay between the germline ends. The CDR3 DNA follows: TGCAGTGCTAGACGGCTAACCTCCTACAATGAGCAGTTCTTC. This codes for CSARRLTSYNEQFF.

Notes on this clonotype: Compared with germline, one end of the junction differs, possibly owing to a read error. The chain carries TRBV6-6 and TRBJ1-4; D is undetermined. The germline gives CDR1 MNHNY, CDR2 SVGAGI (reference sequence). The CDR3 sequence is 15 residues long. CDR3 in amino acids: CASSWEGPTNEKLFF. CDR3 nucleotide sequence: TGTGCCAGCAGTTGGGAAGGCCCAACCAATGAAAAACTGTTTTTT.

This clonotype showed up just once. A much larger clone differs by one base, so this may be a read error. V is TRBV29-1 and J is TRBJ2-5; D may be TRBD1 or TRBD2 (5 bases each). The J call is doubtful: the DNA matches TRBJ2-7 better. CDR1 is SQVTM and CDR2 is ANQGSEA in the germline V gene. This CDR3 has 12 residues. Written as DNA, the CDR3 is TGCAGCGTCAGGGAGAGCTCCTACGAGCAGTACTTC. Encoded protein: CSVRESSYEQYF.

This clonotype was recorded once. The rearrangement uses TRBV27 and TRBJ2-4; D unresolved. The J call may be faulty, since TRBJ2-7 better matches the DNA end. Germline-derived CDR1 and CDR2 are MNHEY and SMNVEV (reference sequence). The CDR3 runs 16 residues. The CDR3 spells CASSLSGVGSTDEQYF. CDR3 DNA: TGTGCCAGCAGTTTATCCGGAGTGGGTTCTACTGACGAGCAGTACTTC.

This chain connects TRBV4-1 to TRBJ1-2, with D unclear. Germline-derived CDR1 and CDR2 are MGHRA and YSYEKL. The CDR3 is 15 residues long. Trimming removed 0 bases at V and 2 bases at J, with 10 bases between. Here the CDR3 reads CASSQDRAENYGYTF. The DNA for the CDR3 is TGCGCCAGCAGCCAAGATCGGGCAGAAAACTATGGCTACACCTTC.